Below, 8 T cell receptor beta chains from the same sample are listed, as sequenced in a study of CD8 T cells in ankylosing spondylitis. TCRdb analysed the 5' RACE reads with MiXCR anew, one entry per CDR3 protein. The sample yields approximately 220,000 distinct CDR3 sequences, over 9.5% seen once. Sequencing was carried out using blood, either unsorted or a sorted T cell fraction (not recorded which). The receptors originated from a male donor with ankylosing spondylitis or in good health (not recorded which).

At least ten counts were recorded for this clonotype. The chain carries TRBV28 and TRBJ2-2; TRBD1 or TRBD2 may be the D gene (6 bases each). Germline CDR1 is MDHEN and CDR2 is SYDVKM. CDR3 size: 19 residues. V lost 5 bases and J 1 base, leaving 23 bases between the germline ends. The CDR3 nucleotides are TGTGCCAGCAGTGGACCCCCGCGGGGACATGCTGTGAACACCGGGGAGCTGTTTTTT. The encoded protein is CASSGPPRGHAVNTGELFF.

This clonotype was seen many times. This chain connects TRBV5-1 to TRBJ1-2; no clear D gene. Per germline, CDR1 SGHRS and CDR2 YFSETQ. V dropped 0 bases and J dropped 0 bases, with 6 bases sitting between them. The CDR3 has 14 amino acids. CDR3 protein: CASSLGTANYGYTF. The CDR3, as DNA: TGCGCCAGCAGCTTGGGGACCGCTAACTATGGCTACACCTTC.

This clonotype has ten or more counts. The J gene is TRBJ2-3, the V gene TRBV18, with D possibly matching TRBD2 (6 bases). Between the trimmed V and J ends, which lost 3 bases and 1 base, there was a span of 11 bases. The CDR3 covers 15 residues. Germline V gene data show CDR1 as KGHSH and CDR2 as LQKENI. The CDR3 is CASSPGLGGTDTQYF. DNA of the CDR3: TGTGCCAGCTCACCGGGACTGGGGGGCACAGATACGCAGTATTTT.

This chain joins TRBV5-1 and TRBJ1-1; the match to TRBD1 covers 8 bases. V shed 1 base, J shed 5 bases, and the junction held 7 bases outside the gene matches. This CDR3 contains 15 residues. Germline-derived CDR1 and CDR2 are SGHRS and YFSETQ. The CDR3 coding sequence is TGCGCCAGCAGCTTGATAACAGGGGGGACGACTGAAGCTTTCTTT. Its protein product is CASSLITGGTTEAFF. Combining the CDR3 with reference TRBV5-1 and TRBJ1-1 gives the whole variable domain KAGVTQTPRYLIKTRGQQVTLSCSPISGHRSVSWYQQTPGQGLQFLFEYFSETQRNKGNFPGRFSGRQFSNSRSEMNVSTLELGDSALYLCASSLITGGTTEAFFGQGTRLTVV.

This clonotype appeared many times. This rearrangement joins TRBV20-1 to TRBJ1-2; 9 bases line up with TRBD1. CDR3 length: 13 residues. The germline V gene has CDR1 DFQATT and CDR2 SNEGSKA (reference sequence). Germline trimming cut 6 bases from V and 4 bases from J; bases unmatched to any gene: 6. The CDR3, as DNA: TGCAGTGCCTCACCGACAGGGGGCTATGGCTACACCTTC. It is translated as CSASPTGGYGYTF.

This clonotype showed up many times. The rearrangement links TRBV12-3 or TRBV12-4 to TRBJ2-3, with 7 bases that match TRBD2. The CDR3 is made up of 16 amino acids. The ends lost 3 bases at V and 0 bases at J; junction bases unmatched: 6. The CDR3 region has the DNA TGTGCCAGCAGTTTTGGTGGGCGGGGGAGCACAGATACGCAGTATTTT. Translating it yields CASSFGGRGSTDTQYF.

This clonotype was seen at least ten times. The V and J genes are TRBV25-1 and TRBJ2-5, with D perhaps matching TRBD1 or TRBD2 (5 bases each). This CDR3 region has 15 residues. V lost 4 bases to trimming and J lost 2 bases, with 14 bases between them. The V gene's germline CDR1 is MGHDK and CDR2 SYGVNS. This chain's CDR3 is CASSVPGDVQETQYF. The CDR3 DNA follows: TGTGCCAGCAGTGTCCCTGGGGACGTACAAGAGACCCAGTACTTC.

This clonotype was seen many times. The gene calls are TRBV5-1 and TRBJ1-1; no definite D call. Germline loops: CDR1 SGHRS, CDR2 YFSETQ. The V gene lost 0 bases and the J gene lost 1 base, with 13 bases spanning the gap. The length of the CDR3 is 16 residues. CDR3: CASSLVAPGSNTEAFF. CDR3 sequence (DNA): TGCGCCAGCAGCTTGGTAGCTCCGGGGTCGAACACTGAAGCTTTCTTT.